This T cell receptor beta chain comes out of a study of OX40 agonist ivuxolimab in advanced cancers. About the investigation overall: Ivuxolimab was an agonistic, fully human IgG2 monoclonal antibody directed against OX40 (CD134), a costimulatory receptor. The monotherapy dose-escalation portion (N ≈ 55 patients) of the phase I ivuxolimab trial is reported in the paper. In the dose-escalation cohort, 75% to 90% of patients were male, and the mean age was 60 years with a range of roughly 23 to 90. Among the approximately 54 dose-escalation patients, around 20 had hepatocellular carcinoma, about 15 melanoma, 9 renal cell carcinoma and 9 head and neck cancer. Intravenous ivuxolimab was administered to patients every 2 weeks at six dose levels: 0.01, 0.1, 0.3, 1.5, 3 and 10 mg/kg. The point of sequencing TCRbeta in the periphery was to test whether ivuxolimab changed TCR sequence diversity and drove clonal T-cell expansion. Partial responses occurred in three dose-escalation patients: two with cutaneous melanoma and one with hepatocellular carcinoma. Patients were allowed to have had prior anti-PD-1, anti-PD-L1 or anti-CTLA-4 therapy, and approximately 40% of the dose-escalation patients had previously received checkpoint inhibitors. Study-wide findings and limitations: The antigen specificity of the clonally expanded peripheral T cells was not determined. In partial responders in the 0.1-3.0 mg/kg groups, normalized peripheral clonal expansion was found to be among the lowest, especially among CD8+ T cells. After ivuxolimab, expanded clones were on average more numerous among CD8+ T cells than among CD4+ T cells. Clonal expansion of both CD4+ and CD8+ blood T cells was observed from baseline to week 6 at doses 0.1 to 3.0 mg/kg. Low levels of normalized T-cell clonal expansion were also seen in some patients who did not respond.

The germline V gene (reference sequence) sets CDR1 to SGHNT and CDR2 to YYREEE. Reading from cysteine to phenylalanine, the CDR3 counts 15 amino acids. Only CDR3 DNA is held: 45 bases, read in frame from base 1. A distance of 18 bases separates the germline ends of V and J, which lose 5 bases and 3 bases respectively. Note on this clone: Its antigen target is currently unknown. Per-base qualities were not stored, and no clone one base away is much larger.

Patients with a history of autoimmune disease or receiving systemic immunosuppression were excluded from the trial. Peripheral blood for TCR sequencing was drawn from every dose cohort at baseline, at cycle 4 day 1 and at cycle 7 day 1. The samples were taken from a phase I, first-in-human, multicenter, open-label dose-escalation trial of ivuxolimab. Adults with locally advanced or metastatic melanoma, renal cell carcinoma, hepatocellular carcinoma or head and neck squamous cell carcinoma were enrolled in the trial. Before TCR sequencing, CD4+ T cells and CD8+ T cells from peripheral blood were sorted into separate populations. Genomic DNA was isolated from the sorted cells so that the TCRbeta CDR3 region could be sequenced. The immunoSEQ Assay was used for sequencing of TCRbeta CDR3 regions. As stored in TCRdb, this immuneACCESS dataset retains in-frame rearrangements with V and J assigned. A fraction of the clones does not appear; measured against another copy, unresolved V genes explain less than half of the discrepancy, and the remainder lacks a known reason. Within this sample are around 100,000 clones, with 90% of them counted one time only. Around 0.16% of the sample is held by the ten biggest clonotypes.

Recombination connected TRBV5-4 to TRBJ2-7; no D gene can be assigned with confidence. The sequence was collected from an adult with an advanced solid tumor such as melanoma, head and neck, liver or kidney cancer. Sequencing was performed on CD4+ or CD8+ T cells sorted from blood, taken in a trial of the OX40 agonist ivuxolimab. The sequenced DNA is TGTGCCAGCAGTTCCAAACTGGGATCGGGCTACGAGCAGTACTTC. Translated, it gives CASSSKLGSGYEQYF.